The next 10 T cell receptor beta chains were all read from a single sample in a study of blood T cell repertoires in COVID-19. Assay: immunoSEQ multiplex PCR; the TCRdb copy retains only in-frame clones and omits some. This sample has around 200,000 clones, with around four fifths found just once. The sequencing input was peripheral blood. The receptors shown here come from a man in his thirties or forties with active or convalescent COVID-19.

This chain connects TRBV7-6 to TRBJ1-1; 7 bases fit TRBD1. V lost 4 bases, J lost 6 bases, and 11 bases stayed unmatched. This CDR3 has 15 amino acids. Per germline, CDR1 SGHVS and CDR2 FNYEAQ. The CDR3: CASSSGGGGSAEAFF. The CDR3 DNA reads as TGTGCCAGCAGCTCAGGAGGGGGCGGCAGCGCTGAAGCTTTCTTT.

The rearrangement links TRBV19 to TRBJ2-1; D is undetermined. The V gene lost 3 bases and the J gene lost 10 bases, with 16 bases spanning the gap. Germline loops: CDR1 LNHDA, CDR2 SQIVND (reference sequence). This CDR3 is 14 amino acids long. The chain's CDR3 is CASSMVSSAREQFF. CDR3 sequence (DNA): TGTGCCAGTAGTATGGTGAGCAGCGCCCGCGAGCAGTTCTTC.

This chain joins TRBV7-2 and TRBJ1-2; 7 bases agree with TRBD1. In germline, CDR1 is SGHTA, CDR2 FQGNSA. Trimming at V came to 4 bases and at J to 5 bases, leaving 7 bases not matched to a gene. The CDR3 spans 14 residues. The CDR3 DNA follows: TGTGCCAGCAGCTACTCAGGACAGGATTATGGCTACACCTTC. Translation gives CASSYSGQDYGYTF.

V and J are TRBV4-3 and TRBJ2-1, with D uncertain. Per germline, CDR1 LGHNA and CDR2 YSLEER. V was shortened by 0 bases and J by 1 base, with 28 bases between the two germline ends. The CDR3 contains 22 residues. CDR3 in DNA: TGCGCCAGCAGCCAAGATCCCCCTTCTCATGGTTTACTCCCCGGGTCCTACAATGAGCAGTTCTTC. It encodes CASSQDPPSHGLLPGSYNEQFF.

Here the CDR3 reads CASSPTISGNTIYF. The CDR3 nucleotides read TGCGCCAGCAGCCCTACGATCTCTGGAAACACCATATATTTT. The rearrangement uses TRBV5-1 and TRBJ1-3; D not resolved. CDR1 is SGHRS, CDR2 YFSETQ, per germline. This CDR3 comprises 14 residues. V was clipped by 4 bases and J by 0 bases, with 8 bases between them.

The CDR3, as DNA: TGTGCCAGCTCACTTCAGACAGGAAGCAATCAGCCCCAGCATTTT. As protein: CASSLQTGSNQPQHF. The chain links TRBV18 to TRBJ1-5, with D possibly TRBD1 on 6 matching bases. This CDR3 comprises 15 residues. V was pared by 4 bases and J by 1 base, with 11 bases between. Germline-derived CDR1 and CDR2 are KGHSH and LQKENI.

The CDR3 DNA sequence: TGTGCCTGGATAATGACAGATACGCAGTATTTT. Protein: CAWIMTDTQYF. The chain recombines TRBV30 with TRBJ2-3; D unclear. The V end was cut by 4 bases, the J end by 3 bases, with 5 bases between. Germline CDR1 GTSNPN, CDR2 SVGIG (reference sequence). The CDR3 is 11 residues long. The variable domain in full, completed from reference TRBV30 and TRBJ2-3, reads SQTIHQWPATLVQPVGSPLSLECTVEGTSNPNLYWYRQAAGRGLQLLFYSVGIGQISSEVPQNLSASRPQDRQFILSSKKLLLSDSGFYLCAWIMTDTQYFGPGTRLTVL.

This chain joins TRBV24-1 and TRBJ1-2, with D perhaps matching TRBD1 (6 bases). The CDR3 sequence is 16 residues long. V shed 4 bases and J shed 3 bases, with 17 bases lying between them. In germline, CDR1 is KGHDR, CDR2 SFDVKD. The CDR3 DNA reads as TGTGCCACCAGTGACACAGGGACGGGTATAGACTATGGCTACACCTTC. It specifies CATSDTGTGIDYGYTF.

This CDR3 reads CASSSHGLAGGYKFSYEQYF. The DNA for the CDR3 is TGTGCCAGTAGTTCCCACGGACTAGCGGGAGGATACAAATTCTCCTACGAGCAGTACTTC. The V and J genes are TRBV19 and TRBJ2-7; 14 bases line up with TRBD2. The germline V gene has CDR1 LNHDA and CDR2 SQIVND (reference sequence). The CDR3 is 20 amino acids. V was clipped by 5 bases and J by 0 bases; unmatched bases: 15.

This chain connects TRBV5-1 to TRBJ1-2; 8 nucleotides match TRBD1. This CDR3 is 13 amino acids long. The junction had 4 bases not matched to a gene; V was cut back by 1 base and J by 8 bases. CDR1 and CDR2 (germline): SGHRS, YFSETQ. The CDR3 DNA reads TGCGCCAGCAGCTTGCAGACAGGGGAAGGCTACACCTTC. It is translated as CASSLQTGEGYTF.